These 3 T cell receptor beta chains came from one sample sequenced in a study of Graves' ophthalmopathy and Graves' hyperthyroidism. RNA transcripts served as template for amplifying TCR beta CDR3 sequences. The workflow started with a first-round RT-PCR run with HTBI primers and then moved on to a second-round multiplex PCR. TCRdb redid the calling of the multiplex PCR reads with MiXCR, one entry per CDR3 protein. The table has more than 550,000 distinct CDR3 sequences, roughly 39% seen once. The sample taken for sequencing was peripheral blood. Receptors originate from an adult man with Graves' ophthalmopathy.

The chain recombines TRBV29-1 with TRBJ2-5, with unresolved D. Germline CDR1 is SQVTM and CDR2 is ANQGSEA. This CDR3 comprises 12 residues. Trimming took 4 bases from V and 9 from J, leaving 15 bases between them. The CDR3 region is CSVADPGQPQYF. The CDR3 nucleotides are TGCAGCGTTGCAGATCCCGGGCAGCCCCAGTACTTC.

This clonotype was detected ten times or more. The chain couples TRBV29-1 to TRBJ2-7, with D tentatively TRBD1 (5 bases). The germline V and J ends were trimmed by 2 bases and 2 bases, with 13 bases remaining between them. Germline V gene lookup returns CDR1 SQVTM and CDR2 ANQGSEA. This CDR3 spans 14 amino acids. Here the CDR3 DNA reads TGCAGCGTTGAAACGGCAGGGTCTACCTACGAGCAGTACTTC. The encoded protein is CSVETAGSTYEQYF.

Of note for this clonotype: It may be a read error: a sequence one base away is much more abundant. DNA for the CDR3: TGTGCCAGCAGCCGGGACAGGGGGAATGGCTACACCTTC. It encodes CASSRDRGNGYTF. The rearrangement uses TRBV19 and TRBJ1-2; 11 bases match TRBD1. J lost 6 bases, V lost 9 bases, and 6 bases had no gene match. This CDR3 comprises 13 residues. Germline CDR1 reads LNHDA; CDR2 reads SQIVND (reference sequence).